This T cell receptor beta chain derives from a study of CD8 T cells in Susac syndrome. After extraction with the RNeasy kit, roughly 0.45 to 1 ug of the RNA was reverse transcribed using random hexamers. TCRdb itself ran the immunoSEQ multiplex PCR reads through MiXCR, one entry per CDR3 protein. The sample yields about 400,000 distinct CDR3 sequences, more than 80% seen once. The J segment lost 7 bases and the V segment lost 4 bases, leaving 6 bases of the junction unmatched. The CDR3 contains 15 residues. The authors sequenced TCR beta from blood CD8+ and CD4+ T cells. This sequence joins TRBV12-3 or TRBV12-4 and TRBJ2-2; 10 nucleotides agree with TRBD1. The sample was CD8+ T cells from PBMCs. The receptor was isolated from a human donor with multiple sclerosis. The chain's CDR3 is CASSWGTGEGGELFF. CDR3 bases: TGTGCCAGCAGTTGGGGGACAGGGGAAGGCGGGGAGCTGTTTTTT.